The 23 T cell receptor beta chains below come from one sample, sequenced in a study of blood T cell repertoires in COVID-19. Data came from immunoSEQ multiplex PCR; TCRdb stores just in-frame clones and leaves some out. The profile shows 200,000 or so clones, around 87% of them singletons. Material for sequencing was peripheral blood. The receptors originated from a man in his 60s with acute or convalescent COVID-19.

CDR3 nucleotide sequence: TGTGCCAGCAGCTTTGATCCAAGAGATGAGCAGTTCTTC. Translating gives CASSFDPRDEQFF. The chain carries TRBV7-3 and TRBJ2-1, with D unresolved. The CDR3 extends over 13 amino acids. V was pared by 3 bases and J by 8 bases, with 11 bases between. Germline V CDR1 and CDR2: SGHTA, FQGTGA. Drawing the rest from reference TRBV7-3 and TRBJ2-1, the complete variable domain is GAGVSQTPSNKVTEKGKYVELRCDPISGHTALYWYRQSLGQGPEFLIYFQGTGAADDSGLPNDRFFAVRPEGSVSTLKIQRTERGDSAVYLCASSFDPRDEQFFGPGTRLTVL.

This chain connects TRBV5-1 to TRBJ1-4; the match to TRBD1 covers 10 bases. Per germline, CDR1 SGHRS and CDR2 YFSETQ. V was pared by 4 bases and J by 3 bases, with 3 bases of the junction left unmatched. The CDR3 totals 15 residues. CDR3 coding DNA: TGCGCCAGCAGCGTGGGACAGGGGTCTAATGAAAAACTGTTTTTT. Translation gives CASSVGQGSNEKLFF.

The chain carries TRBV18 and TRBJ2-3; 8 bases are a match to TRBD2. Germline V gene sequence: CDR1 KGHSH, CDR2 LQKENI. V lost 2 bases, J lost 2 bases, and 6 bases stayed unmatched. The CDR3 sequence is 16 residues long. CDR3 loop: CASSPKSGGPTDTQYF. The CDR3 DNA reads TGTGCCAGCTCACCAAAAAGCGGGGGACCCACAGATACGCAGTATTTT.

Points on this clone: Compared with germline, one end of the junction differs, possibly owing to a read error. This chain connects TRBV5-4 to TRBJ1-4, with D perhaps matching TRBD1 (6 bases). This CDR3 has 13 residues. The germline gives CDR1 SGHNT, CDR2 YYREEE (reference sequence). CDR3 nucleotide sequence: TGTGCCAGCAGTTGGGGGCCTTCGAGGTTGCCCACTTTT. It yields the protein CASSWGPSRLPTF. Full variable domain (remainder filled in from reference TRBV5-4 and TRBJ1-4): ETGVTQSPTHLIKTRGQQVTLRCSSQSGHNTVSWYQQALGQGPQFIFQYYREEENGRGNFPPRFSGLQFPNYSSELNVNALELDDSALYLCASSWGPSRLPTFGSGTQLSVL.

The chain carries TRBV19 and TRBJ1-1, with TRBD1 as a possible D gene (5 bases). This CDR3 contains 14 residues. In germline, CDR1 is LNHDA, CDR2 SQIVND (reference sequence). The germline V and J ends were trimmed by 0 bases and 10 bases, with 15 bases remaining between them. The CDR3 bases are TGTGCCAGTAGTATAGATACACAGGCCACCGGAGCTTTCTTT. It encodes CASSIDTQATGAFF. The whole variable domain, remainder taken from reference TRBV19 and TRBJ1-1, is DGGITQSPKYLFRKEGQNVTLSCEQNLNHDAMYWYRQDPGQGLRLIYYSQIVNDFQKGDIAEGYSVSREKKESFPLTVTSAQKNPTAFYLCASSIDTQATGAFFGQGTRLTVV.

The chain carries TRBV30 and TRBJ1-4; D possibly corresponds to TRBD1 (6 bases). The ends were cut back, 3 bases at V and 3 bases at J, with 11 bases in the middle. This CDR3 region has 14 residues. Germline values: CDR1 GTSNPN, CDR2 SVGIG (reference sequence). As DNA, the CDR3 is TGTGCCTGGAGCAAGACAGGTGCTAATGAAAAACTGTTTTTT. Translating it yields CAWSKTGANEKLFF.

CDR3 amino acids: CASSPGTGSYEQYF. In nucleotides, the CDR3 is TGTGCCAGCAGCCCCGGGACAGGCTCCTACGAGCAGTACTTC. The rearrangement joins TRBV6-2 or TRBV6-3 to TRBJ2-7, with 8 positions matching TRBD1. This CDR3 has 14 amino acids. The junction had 4 bases not matched to a gene; V was cut back by 6 bases and J by 0 bases. Germline CDR1 and CDR2: MNHEY and SVGEGT.

V gene TRBV6-1 combines with J gene TRBJ1-5; perhaps TRBD1 as D (6 bases). CDR3 length: 16 amino acids. Per germline, CDR1 MNHNS and CDR2 SASEGT. V was clipped by 0 bases and J by 4 bases, with 13 bases between them. The CDR3 spells CASSEAGAGGNQPQHF. CDR3 sequence (DNA): TGTGCCAGCAGTGAAGCGGGGGCGGGAGGGAATCAGCCCCAGCATTTT.

The chain carries TRBV18 and TRBJ1-3; a weak D match, TRBD1 (6 bases). This CDR3 has 16 amino acids. V gave up 5 bases and J gave up 2 bases, with 16 bases separating them. CDR1 and CDR2 from the germline V gene are KGHSH and LQKENI. CDR3 nucleotide sequence: TGTGCCAGCTCATCTAGGGGGACCGCGGCTGGAAACACCATATATTTT. This encodes CASSSRGTAAGNTIYF.

A single count supports this clone. The chain joins TRBV7-3 to TRBJ2-2, with TRBD1 matching 9 bases. V lost 6 bases and J lost 3; bases outside the gene matches: 5. CDR3 size: 15 residues. The V gene's germline CDR1 is SGHTA and CDR2 FQGTGA. The CDR3 protein is CASRQGARDTGELFF. CDR3 in DNA: TGTGCCAGCAGACAGGGGGCGCGGGACACCGGGGAGCTGTTTTTT.

The V and J genes are TRBV3-1 (or the pseudogene TRBV3-2) and TRBJ2-5; unclear D gene. CDR3 length equals 13 residues. Germline-derived CDR1 and CDR2 are LGHDT and YNNKEL (reference sequence). Trimming removed 6 bases at V and 6 bases at J, with 14 bases between. Here the CDR3 DNA reads TGTGCCAGCAGTTCCACCCGGGTCAAGACCCAGTACTTC. It codes for CASSSTRVKTQYF.

This sequence joins TRBV2 and TRBJ2-3, with 9 bases that match TRBD1. The CDR3 extends over 15 amino acids. Germline V CDR1 and CDR2: SNHLY, FYNNEI. The J segment lost 4 bases and the V segment lost 7 bases, leaving 9 bases of the junction unmatched. The CDR3 DNA sequence: TGTGCCAGCACCCTCAGGGACAGGGATGCAGATACGCAGTATTTT. Its protein is CASTLRDRDADTQYF.

V usage is TRBV7-2 and J usage is TRBJ1-1; 8 bases are a match to TRBD1. With V trimmed by 3 bases and J by 11 bases, 14 bases remained unmatched. CDR1 is SGHTA and CDR2 is FQGNSA in the germline V gene. The CDR3 runs to 15 residues. The CDR3 is CASSLRVQGASAAFF. CDR3 sequence (DNA): TGTGCCAGCAGCTTGAGGGTCCAGGGGGCGTCGGCGGCTTTCTTT.

The rearrangement joins TRBV19 to TRBJ2-5, with 7 bases fitting TRBD1. The V gene's germline CDR1 is LNHDA and CDR2 SQIVND (reference sequence). V dropped 9 bases and J dropped 5; count of bases not matched to a gene: 9. The CDR3 sequence is 13 residues long. The CDR3 sequence is CASNRGLWETQYF. The CDR3 coding sequence is TGTGCCAGCAATAGGGGGCTATGGGAGACCCAGTACTTC. The full variable domain, its missing parts supplied by reference TRBV19 and TRBJ2-5, is DGGITQSPKYLFRKEGQNVTLSCEQNLNHDAMYWYRQDPGQGLRLIYYSQIVNDFQKGDIAEGYSVSREKKESFPLTVTSAQKNPTAFYLCASNRGLWETQYFGPGTRLLVL.

The chain links TRBV7-6 to TRBJ2-3, with TRBD1 identical over 8 bases. CDR3 length equals 16 residues. V shed 3 bases, J shed 3 bases, and the junction held 8 bases outside the gene matches. From germline, CDR1 is SGHVS and CDR2 FNYEAQ. CDR3 amino acids: CASSLGIGQGTDTQYF. For the CDR3, the DNA is TGTGCCAGCAGCTTGGGGATCGGACAGGGTACAGATACGCAGTATTTT.

The chain combines TRBV4-3 with TRBJ2-1, with 14 bases fitting TRBD2. With V trimmed by 1 base and J by 5 bases, 1 base remained unmatched. CDR1 and CDR2 (germline): LGHNA, YSLEER. The length of the CDR3 is 16 residues. DNA for the CDR3: TGCGCCAGCAGCCAAGGGACTAGCGGGGGGCACAATGAGCAGTTCTTC. Translated, it gives CASSQGTSGGHNEQFF.

The rearrangement joins TRBV7-6 to TRBJ2-2, with TRBD2 as a possible D gene (5 bases). Trimming shortened V by 6 bases and J by 3 bases, and 14 bases separated the two germline ends. Germline loops: CDR1 SGHVS, CDR2 FNYEAQ. This CDR3 is built from 15 residues. CDR3 in DNA: TGTGCCAGCAGACGAATAGCGTCGGACACCGGGGAGCTGTTTTTT. Translating it yields CASRRIASDTGELFF.

The rearrangement links TRBV29-1 to TRBJ2-1; 8 bases line up with TRBD2. The length of the CDR3 is 14 residues. V was clipped by 6 bases and J by 2 bases; unmatched bases: 6. CDR1 and CDR2 (germline): SQVTM, ANQGSEA. CDR3 in amino acids: CSVPGGGPYNEQFF. The CDR3 bases are TGCAGCGTCCCCGGGGGGGGGCCCTACAATGAGCAGTTCTTC.

This clone came up many times. J is TRBJ2-1 and V is TRBV3-1 (or the pseudogene TRBV3-2); 12 bases match TRBD2. The junction had 11 bases not matched to a gene; V was cut back by 5 bases and J by 12 bases. Germline V gene sequence: CDR1 LGHDT, CDR2 YNNKEL (reference sequence). The CDR3 is made up of 15 amino acids. The CDR3 region has the DNA TGTGCCAGCAGCGCCCCTAGCGGGGGGGCGTTAGCGCAGTTCTTC. It yields the protein CASSAPSGGALAQFF.

The chain links TRBV6-2 or TRBV6-3 to TRBJ2-3, with TRBD2 as a possible D gene (6 bases). The CDR3 has 12 amino acids. The germline V gene encodes CDR1 MNHEY and CDR2 SVGEGT. V shed 5 bases and J shed 10 bases, with 13 bases lying between them. The CDR3, as DNA: TGTGCCAGCAGTCGCCTCGGGACTTCGCAGTATTTT. Its translation: CASSRLGTSQYF.

With respect to this clone: Germline is not matched at one junction end, which may reflect a read error. The gene calls are TRBV6-5 and TRBJ1-2; 7 nucleotides line up with TRBD1. Germline CDR1 is MNHEY and CDR2 is SVGAGI. This CDR3 contains 14 residues. CDR3 sequence: CASSYSRGQLTPSF. The CDR3 bases are TGTGCCAGCAGTTACTCGAGGGGACAGCTGACTCCTTCCTTC.

The chain's CDR3 is CASSEEASGGDTQYF. DNA of the CDR3: TGTGCCAGCAGTGAAGAGGCTAGCGGGGGAGATACGCAGTATTTT. The chain combines TRBV2 with TRBJ2-3, with 10 bases identical to TRBD2. With 1 base clipped from V and 5 bases from J, the junction kept 3 bases outside the gene matches. The CDR3 runs to 15 residues. Germline V gene sequence: CDR1 SNHLY, CDR2 FYNNEI.

This chain uses TRBV10-1 with TRBJ1-3; tentatively, D is TRBD1 (6 bases). Trimming took off 7 bases at V and 3 bases at J, with 13 bases between the two ends. The CDR3 is 14 residues long. In germline, CDR1 is WNHNN, CDR2 SYGVQD (reference sequence). The CDR3 loop reads CASTSGTSGNTIYF. As DNA, the CDR3 is TGCGCCAGCACCTCCGGGACAAGTGGAAACACCATATATTTT.